Below, 13 T cell receptor beta chains from the same sample are listed, as sequenced in a study of post-analysis software for immune sequencing data. Their antigens remain unidentified. Notes on the study in general: Higher frequency in patients than in controls was seen for roughly five TRBV segments, with TRBV5-6, TRBV5-1 and TRBV20-1 among them.

Unique molecular identifiers were present in the TCR beta cDNA libraries. MiXCR was run by TCRdb on the PCR reads, yielding one entry per CDR3 protein. This table has about 770,000 distinct CDR3 sequences, about 45% appearing once. Sequencing used blood. The receptors stem from a girl aged 5 to 17 with multiple sclerosis.

The rearrangement joins TRBV5-6 to TRBJ1-2; 8 bases are shared with TRBD1. V shed 0 bases and J 3 bases; nucleotides not matched to a gene: 4. The CDR3 length is 15 residues. Germline CDR1 reads SGHDT; CDR2 reads YYEEEE. Here the CDR3 DNA reads TGTGCCAGCAGCTTGGTCGACAGGGGATACTATGGCTACACCTTC. This codes for CASSLVDRGYYGYTF.

This sequence joins TRBV7-2 and TRBJ2-7, with D maybe TRBD2 (5 bases). This CDR3 is 15 amino acids long. Per germline, CDR1 SGHTA and CDR2 FQGNSA. Trimming took 5 bases from V and 0 from J, leaving 14 bases between them. The CDR3 bases are TGTGCCAGCAGCCCCAGGAGTAGCGCCTCCTACGAGCAGTACTTC. It yields the protein CASSPRSSASYEQYF.

About this clonotype: Germline is not matched at one junction end, which may reflect a read error. The chain couples TRBV12-3 or TRBV12-4 to TRBJ2-4; 12 bases map to TRBD1. The length of the CDR3 is 16 residues. This CDR3 reads CAGRGTGGIAKNIQYF. The CDR3 coding sequence is TGTGCCGGCAGGGGGACAGGGGGCATTGCCAAAAACATTCAGTACTTC.

The chain has TRBV5-1 and TRBJ2-5; 12 nucleotides agree with TRBD2. Germline V gene sequence: CDR1 SGHRS, CDR2 YFSETQ. This CDR3 is built from 15 residues. The V gene end was trimmed by 4 bases and the J gene end by 11 bases; junction bases not matched to a gene: 12. This CDR3 reads CASSRGGLAGNEQYF. The CDR3 DNA reads TGCGCCAGCAGCAGGGGAGGACTAGCGGGGAATGAGCAGTACTTC. Looking up the rest from reference TRBV5-1 and TRBJ2-5 gives the full variable domain: KAGVTQTPRYLIKTRGQQVTLSCSPISGHRSVSWYQQTPGQGLQFLFEYFSETQRNKGNFPGRFSGRQFSNSRSEMNVSTLELGDSALYLCASSRGGLAGNEQYFGPGTRLLVL.

This sequence joins TRBV10-3 and TRBJ2-7, with TRBD1 identical over 10 bases. The V gene's germline CDR1 is ENHRY and CDR2 SYGVKD. V gave up 6 bases and J gave up 2 bases; unmatched junction bases: 1. The CDR3 totals 13 residues. The CDR3 DNA reads as TGTGCCATCAGCGGGACAGGGGCCTACGAGCAGTACTTC. This gives the protein CAISGTGAYEQYF.

The V gene is TRBV7-8, the J gene TRBJ1-4, with TRBD1 matching over 10 bases. V shed 5 bases and J 7 bases; nucleotides not matched to a gene: 7. Germline CDR1 SGHVS, CDR2 FQNEAQ. This CDR3 contains 15 residues. The CDR3 protein is CASSPRGQGVEKLFF. The CDR3 DNA reads as TGTGCCAGCAGCCCCCGCGGACAGGGGGTTGAAAAACTGTTTTTT.

DNA of the CDR3: TGTGCCAGCACCCTCCCTGAGCTAGCGGACTCCCAAGAGACCCAGTACTTC. Translating it yields CASTLPELADSQETQYF. The genes are TRBV7-9 and TRBJ2-5, with 7 positions matching TRBD2. Germline lookup yields CDR1 SEHNR and CDR2 FQNEAQ (reference sequence). There are 17 residues in the CDR3. Trimming cost V 7 bases and J 1 base; bases outside gene matches: 15.

V usage is TRBV10-3 and J usage is TRBJ2-5, with D possibly being TRBD1 or TRBD2 (6 bases each). The ends were cut back, 2 bases at V and 3 bases at J, with 7 bases in the middle. This CDR3 contains 13 residues. Germline CDR1 is ENHRY and CDR2 is SYGVKD. CDR3 DNA: TGTGCCATCAGTGAGAGGGGGGAAGAGACCCAGTACTTC. This sequence encodes CAISERGEETQYF.

The chain is built from TRBV6-5 and TRBJ1-4; perhaps TRBD1 as D (6 bases). Looked up from germline, CDR1 is MNHEY and CDR2 is SVGAGI. This CDR3 contains 15 residues. Trimming pared 2 bases from V and 6 bases from J, leaving 13 bases between. CDR3 nucleotides: TGTGCCAGCAGTTACCGAGGGACATTCGATGAAAAACTGTTTTTT. It is translated as CASSYRGTFDEKLFF.

The chain joins TRBV27 to TRBJ2-3, with a tentative D call TRBD2 (5 bases). Germline V gene data show CDR1 as MNHEY and CDR2 as SMNVEV (reference sequence). Deletions cut 6 bases from V and 3 bases from J, with 19 bases between. This CDR3 contains 16 residues. Here the CDR3 DNA reads TGTGCCAGCAGCCTTAACCGACTACCCGAAACAGATACGCAGTATTTT. The encoded protein is CASSLNRLPETDTQYF.

The V and J genes are TRBV20-1 and TRBJ2-1, with D possibly being TRBD1 or TRBD2 (6 bases each). Germline V gene data show CDR1 as DFQATT and CDR2 as SNEGSKA (reference sequence). Deletions cut 3 bases from V and 3 bases from J, with 12 bases between. This CDR3 is built from 14 residues. CDR3 sequence reads: CSASGGRDYNEQFF. Here the CDR3 DNA reads TGCAGTGCTAGCGGGGGCCGCGACTACAATGAGCAGTTCTTC.

This sequence joins TRBV5-1 and TRBJ2-5; 13 bases map to TRBD2. Germline CDR1 SGHRS, CDR2 YFSETQ. The J segment lost 2 bases and the V segment lost 4 bases, leaving 5 bases of the junction unmatched. The CDR3 loop spans 16 amino acids. The CDR3 coding sequence is TGCGCCAGCAGCCCGGGACTAGCGGGATGGCAAGAGACCCAGTACTTC. Translation: CASSPGLAGWQETQYF.

The chain joins TRBV20-1 to TRBJ2-7, with unresolved D. CDR3 length: 12 residues. The germline gives CDR1 DFQATT, CDR2 SNEGSKA (reference sequence). Trimming cost V 8 bases and J 6 bases, with 17 bases left between them. The CDR3 is CSTSRPGSEQYF. The CDR3 bases are TGCAGTACTTCAAGGCCTGGTAGCGAGCAGTACTTC.